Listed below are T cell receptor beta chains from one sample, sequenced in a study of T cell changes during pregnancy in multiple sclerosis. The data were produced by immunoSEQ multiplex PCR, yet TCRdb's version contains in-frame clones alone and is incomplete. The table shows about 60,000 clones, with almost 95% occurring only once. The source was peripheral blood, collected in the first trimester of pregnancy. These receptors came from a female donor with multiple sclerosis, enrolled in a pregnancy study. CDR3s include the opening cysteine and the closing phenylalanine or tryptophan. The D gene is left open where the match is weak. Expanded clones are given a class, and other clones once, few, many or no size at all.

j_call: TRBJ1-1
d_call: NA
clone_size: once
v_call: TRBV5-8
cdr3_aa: CASSFRRNTEAFF
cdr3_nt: TGTGCCAGCAGCTTTCGTCGGAACACTGAAGCTTTCTTT

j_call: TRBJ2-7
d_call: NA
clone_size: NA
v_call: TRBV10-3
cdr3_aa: CAAGGPYEQYF
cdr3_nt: TGTGCCGCCGGGGGGCCCTACGAGCAGTACTTC

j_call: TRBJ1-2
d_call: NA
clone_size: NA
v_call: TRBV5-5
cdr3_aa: CASSWGGAYGYTF
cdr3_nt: TGTGCCAGCAGCTGGGGGGGGGCCTATGGCTACACCTTC

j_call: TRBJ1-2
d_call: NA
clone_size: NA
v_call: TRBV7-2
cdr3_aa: CASSWQGGNYGYTF
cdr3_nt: TGTGCCAGCAGCTGGCAGGGAGGTAACTATGGCTACACCTTC

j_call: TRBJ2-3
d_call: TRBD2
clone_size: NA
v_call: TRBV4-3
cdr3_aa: CASSQDSGATQYF
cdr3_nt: TGCGCCAGCAGCCAAGACAGCGGGGCTACGCAGTATTTT

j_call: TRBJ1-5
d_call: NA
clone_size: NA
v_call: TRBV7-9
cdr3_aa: CASSSQVYQPQHF
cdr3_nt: TGTGCCAGCAGTTCACAGGTTTACCAGCCCCAGCATTTT

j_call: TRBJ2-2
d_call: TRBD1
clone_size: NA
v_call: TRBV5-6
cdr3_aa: CASSLGDRNPGELFF
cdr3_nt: TGTGCCAGCAGCTTGGGGGACAGAAACCCCGGGGAGCTGTTTTTT

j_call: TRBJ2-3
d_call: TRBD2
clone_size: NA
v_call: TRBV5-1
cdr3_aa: CASRLRGGSDTQYF
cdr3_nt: TGCGCCAGCAGGCTCCGGGGGGGGTCAGATACGCAGTATTTT

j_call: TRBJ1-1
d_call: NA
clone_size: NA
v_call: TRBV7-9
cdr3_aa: CASSLGEAGYTEAFF
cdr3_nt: TGTGCCAGCAGCTTAGGGGAGGCAGGGTACACTGAAGCTTTCTTT

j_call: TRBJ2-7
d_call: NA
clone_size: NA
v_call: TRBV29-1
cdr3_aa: CSARQKTSYEQYF
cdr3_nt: TGCAGCGCCAGACAGAAGACATCCTACGAGCAGTACTTC

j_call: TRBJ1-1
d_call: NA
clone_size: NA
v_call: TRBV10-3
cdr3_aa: CAISERGWSEAFF
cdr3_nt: TGTGCCATCAGTGAGCGGGGTTGGTCTGAAGCTTTCTTT

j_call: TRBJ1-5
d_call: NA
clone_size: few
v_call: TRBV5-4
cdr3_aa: CASSAGGMQPQHF
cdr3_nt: TGTGCCAGCAGCGCGGGAGGGATGCAGCCCCAGCATTTT

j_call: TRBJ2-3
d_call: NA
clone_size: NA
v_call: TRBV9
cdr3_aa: CASSGTAGAVDTQYF
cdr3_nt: TGTGCCAGCAGCGGGACGGCGGGGGCAGTAGATACGCAGTATTTT

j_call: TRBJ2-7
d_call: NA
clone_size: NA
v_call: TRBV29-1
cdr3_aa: CSVRDNSYEQYF
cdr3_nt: TGCAGCGTTCGGGACAACTCCTACGAGCAGTACTTC

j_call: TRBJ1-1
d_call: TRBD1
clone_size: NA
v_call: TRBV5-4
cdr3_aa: CASSARDRGSEAFF
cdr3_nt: TGTGCCAGCAGCGCCCGGGACAGGGGGTCTGAAGCTTTCTTT

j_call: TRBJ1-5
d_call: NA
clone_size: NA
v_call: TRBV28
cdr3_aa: CASSFQGFGNQPQHF
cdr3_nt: TGTGCCAGCAGTTTCCAGGGGTTTGGCAATCAGCCCCAGCATTTT

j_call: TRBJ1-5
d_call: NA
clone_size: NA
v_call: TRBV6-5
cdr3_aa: CASSYLAGQPQHF
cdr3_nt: TGTGCCAGCAGTTACCTTGCGGGTCAGCCCCAGCATTTT

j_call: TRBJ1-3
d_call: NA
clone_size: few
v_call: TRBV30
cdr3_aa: CAWNPGGNTIYF
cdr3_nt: TGTGCCTGGAACCCGGGGGGAAACACCATATATTTT

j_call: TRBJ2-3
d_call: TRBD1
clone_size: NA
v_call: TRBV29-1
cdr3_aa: CSLARGSADTQYF
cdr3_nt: TGCAGCCTCGCCAGGGGGAGCGCAGATACGCAGTATTTT

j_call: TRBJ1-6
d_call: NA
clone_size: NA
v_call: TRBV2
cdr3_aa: CASSEARGINSPLHF
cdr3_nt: TGTGCCAGCAGTGAAGCACGGGGTATTAATTCACCCCTCCACTTT

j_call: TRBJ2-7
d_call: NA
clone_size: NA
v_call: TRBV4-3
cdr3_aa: CASSQEGRGWDEQYF
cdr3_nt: TGCGCCAGCAGCCAAGAAGGGCGGGGTTGGGACGAGCAGTACTTC

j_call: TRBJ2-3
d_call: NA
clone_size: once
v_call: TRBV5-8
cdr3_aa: CASSADGSADTQYF
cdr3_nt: TGTGCCAGCAGCGCCGACGGGTCGGCAGATACGCAGTATTTT

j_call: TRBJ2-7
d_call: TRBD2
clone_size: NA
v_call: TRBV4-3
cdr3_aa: CASSQDFSGGGEYVYEQYF
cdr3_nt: TGCGCCAGCAGCCAAGATTTTAGTGGCGGGGGAGAATACGTTTACGAGCAGTACTTC

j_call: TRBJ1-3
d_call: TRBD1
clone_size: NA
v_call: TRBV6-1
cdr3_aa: CASSAGTGRRGTIYF
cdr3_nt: TGTGCCAGCAGTGCCGGGACAGGGCGTAGGGGCACCATATATTTT

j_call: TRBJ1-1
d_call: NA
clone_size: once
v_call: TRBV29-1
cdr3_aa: CSVVGGIGHTEAFF
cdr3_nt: TGCAGCGTTGTTGGGGGCATAGGACACACTGAAGCTTTCTTT

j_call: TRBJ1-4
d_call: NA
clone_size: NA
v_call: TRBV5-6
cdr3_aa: CASSHQEGYNEKLFF
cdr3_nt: TGTGCCAGCAGCCACCAGGAAGGATATAATGAAAAACTGTTTTTT

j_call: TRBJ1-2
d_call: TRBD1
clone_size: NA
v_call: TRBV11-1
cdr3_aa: CASSPRDRSWYGYTF
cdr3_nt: TGTGCCAGCAGCCCACGGGACAGGTCATGGTATGGCTACACCTTC

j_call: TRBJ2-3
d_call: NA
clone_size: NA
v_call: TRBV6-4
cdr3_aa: CASSDSGSGNTQYF
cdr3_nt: TGTGCCAGCAGTGACTCGGGTTCCGGGAATACGCAGTATTTT

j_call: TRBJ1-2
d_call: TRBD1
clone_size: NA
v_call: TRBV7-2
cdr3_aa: CASSSAGTVLYGYTF
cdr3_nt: TGTGCCAGCAGCTCCGCCGGGACAGTCCTGTATGGCTACACCTTC

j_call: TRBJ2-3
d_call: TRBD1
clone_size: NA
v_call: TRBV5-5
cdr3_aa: CASSSGTGAAYTDTQYF
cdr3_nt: TGTGCCAGCAGCTCGGGGACAGGGGCCGCTTACACAGATACGCAGTATTTT

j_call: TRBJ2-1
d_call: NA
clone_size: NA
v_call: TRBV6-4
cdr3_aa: CASSVRWGPYNEQFF
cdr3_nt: TGTGCCAGCAGTGTCAGGTGGGGCCCCTACAATGAGCAGTTCTTC

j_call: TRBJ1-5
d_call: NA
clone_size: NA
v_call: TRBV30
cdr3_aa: CAWSTGNQPQHF
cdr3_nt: TGTGCCTGGAGTACTGGCAATCAGCCCCAGCATTTT

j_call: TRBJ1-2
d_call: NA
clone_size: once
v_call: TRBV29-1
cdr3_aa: CSAFTITGRNYGYTF
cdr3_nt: TGCAGCGCTTTCACGATAACCGGGAGGAACTATGGCTACACCTTC

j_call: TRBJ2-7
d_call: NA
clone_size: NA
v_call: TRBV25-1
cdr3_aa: CASAYREGEQYF
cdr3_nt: TGTGCCAGCGCTTACAGGGAGGGCGAGCAGTACTTC

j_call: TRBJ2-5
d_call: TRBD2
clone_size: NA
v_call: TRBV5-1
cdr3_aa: CASSFKAGGLGETQYF
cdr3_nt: TGCGCCAGCAGCTTTAAGGCGGGGGGGCTCGGGGAGACCCAGTACTTC

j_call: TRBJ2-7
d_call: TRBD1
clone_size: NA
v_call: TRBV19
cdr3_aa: CASSILTGGPYEQYF
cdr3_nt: TGTGCCAGTAGTATCCTGACAGGGGGCCCCTACGAGCAGTACTTC

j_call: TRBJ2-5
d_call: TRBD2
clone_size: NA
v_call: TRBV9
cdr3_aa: CASSVGLGLEQETQYF
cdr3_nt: TGTGCCAGCAGCGTAGGTCTGGGACTAGAACAAGAGACCCAGTACTTC

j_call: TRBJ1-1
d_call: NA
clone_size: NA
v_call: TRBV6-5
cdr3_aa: CASSTGQPNVRAFF
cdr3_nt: TGTGCCAGCAGCACCGGACAGCCTAATGTAAGGGCTTTCTTT

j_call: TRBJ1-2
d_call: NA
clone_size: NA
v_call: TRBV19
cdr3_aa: CASSMFSRGYTF
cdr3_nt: TGTGCCAGTAGTATGTTTTCGCGGGGCTACACCTTC

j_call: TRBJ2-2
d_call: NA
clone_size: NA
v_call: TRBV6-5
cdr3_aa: CASSYGGNTGELFF
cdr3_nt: TGTGCCAGCAGTTACGGCGGAAACACCGGGGAGCTGTTTTTT

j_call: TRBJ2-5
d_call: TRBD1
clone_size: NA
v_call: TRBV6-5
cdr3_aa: CASSSIPGQGQETQYF
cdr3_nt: TGTGCCAGCAGTTCGATACCGGGACAGGGACAAGAGACCCAGTACTTC

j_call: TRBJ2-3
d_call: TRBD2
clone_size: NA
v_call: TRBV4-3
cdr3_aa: CASSQLAGGRDTQYF
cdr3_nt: TGCGCCAGCAGCCAGCTAGCGGGGGGGCGAGATACGCAGTATTTT

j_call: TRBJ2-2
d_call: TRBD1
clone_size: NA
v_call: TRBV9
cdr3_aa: CASSVRGQGGELFF
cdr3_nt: TGTGCCAGCAGCGTCCGGGGACAGGGCGGGGAGCTGTTTTTT

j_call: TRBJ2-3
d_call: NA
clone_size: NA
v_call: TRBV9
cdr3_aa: CASSVGRATSTDTQYF
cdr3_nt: TGTGCCAGCAGCGTAGGGAGGGCGACTAGCACAGATACGCAGTATTTT

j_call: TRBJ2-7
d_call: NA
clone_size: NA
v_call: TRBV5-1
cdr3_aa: CASSLGLGGMTYEQYF
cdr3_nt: TGCGCCAGCAGCTTGGGCTTGGGGGGAATGACCTACGAGCAGTACTTC

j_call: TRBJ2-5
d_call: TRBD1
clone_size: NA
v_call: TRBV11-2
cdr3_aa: CASSLGGQLQETQYF
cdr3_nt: TGTGCCAGCAGCTTAGGGGGACAGCTCCAAGAGACCCAGTACTTC

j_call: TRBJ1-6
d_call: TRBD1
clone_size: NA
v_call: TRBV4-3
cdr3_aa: CASSQDRWDRFSPLHF
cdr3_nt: TGCGCCAGCAGCCAAGATAGGTGGGACAGGTTCTCACCCCTCCACTTT

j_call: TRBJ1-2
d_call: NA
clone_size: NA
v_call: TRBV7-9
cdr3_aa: CASRRGGDGYTF
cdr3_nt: TGTGCCAGCAGAAGAGGGGGGGATGGCTACACCTTC

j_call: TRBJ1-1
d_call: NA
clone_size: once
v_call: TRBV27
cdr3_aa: CASSTHLGVNTEAFF
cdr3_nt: TGTGCCAGCAGTACCCACTTAGGGGTGAACACTGAAGCTTTCTTT

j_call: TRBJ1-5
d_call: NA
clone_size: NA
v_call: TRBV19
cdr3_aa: CASSIDQGGRPNQPQHF
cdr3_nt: TGTGCCAGTAGTATAGATCAGGGTGGGAGGCCCAATCAGCCCCAGCATTTT

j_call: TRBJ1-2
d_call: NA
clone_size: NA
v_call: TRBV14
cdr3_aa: CASSQIPAGGYTF
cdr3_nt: TGTGCCAGCAGCCAGATACCTGCGGGGGGCTACACCTTC

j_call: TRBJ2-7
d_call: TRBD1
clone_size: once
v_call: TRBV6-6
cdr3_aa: CASSGTGREQYF
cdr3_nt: TGTGCCAGCAGCGGGACAGGGAGGGAGCAGTACTTC

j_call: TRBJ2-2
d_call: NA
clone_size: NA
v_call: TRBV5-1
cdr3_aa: CASSLGGPDTGELFF
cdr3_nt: TGCGCCAGCAGCTTGGGAGGGCCGGATACCGGGGAGCTGTTTTTT

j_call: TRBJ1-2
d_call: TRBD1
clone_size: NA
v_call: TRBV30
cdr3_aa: CAWSHDRGPYGYTF
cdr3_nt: TGTGCCTGGAGTCACGACAGGGGGCCCTATGGCTACACCTTC